This T cell receptor (beta chain) was recorded in a study of blood T cells in healthy people across ages. The authors ran a second PCR of 7 to 11 cycles using a sample-barcoded 5' primer and a J-beta primer mix. A single record per CDR3 protein comes from TCRdb applying MiXCR to the 5' RACE reads. The sample holds 1.6 million or so distinct CDR3 sequences; almost 35% are singletons and the top ten take about 11%. The CDR3 loop spans 14 amino acids. Germline V gene data show CDR1 as MRHNA and CDR2 as SNTAGT. Trimming removed 3 bases from V and 8 bases from J; junction bases left unmatched: 3. This clonotype occurred a few times.

The source material was blood. The clonotype originates from a young woman in good health. The V gene is TRBV6-4, the J gene TRBJ2-1; 11 positions match TRBD2. The CDR3 spells CASSDSGRADEQFF. CDR3 coding DNA: TGTGCCAGCAGTGATAGCGGGAGGGCCGATGAGCAGTTCTTC.